A selection of T cell receptor beta chains follows, all from one sample in a study of a mutant IDH1 vaccine in newly diagnosed glioma. Assay: immunoSEQ multiplex PCR; the TCRdb copy retains only in-frame clones and omits some. The sample lists roughly 120,000 clones, approximately 87% seen once, with 0.6% to 0.7% in the top ten. No antigen has been identified for these receptors. The source material was PBMCs, sampled from a glioma patient whose treatment included an IDH1 peptide vaccine. All receptors derive from a woman between 50 and 59 years old with glioma. Each CDR3 is given with its conserved first and last residue.

>TRBV5-4|13|TRBJ2-2
CASSFGATGELFF
>TRBV5-1|15|TRBJ2-7
CASSSGAGVAYEQYF
>TRBV19|15|TRBJ2-7
CASSIGLAGAYEQYF
>TRBV6-1|15|TRBJ1-4
CASSEGGQGYEKLFF
>TRBV4-1|17|TRBJ1-1
CASSQDLRDRWNTEAFF
>TRBV28|17|TRBJ2-1
CASSLGKFSGRYNEQFF
>TRBV14|14|TRBJ1-6
CASSPYRVNSPLHF
>TRBV7-7|14|TRBJ2-2
CASSLAQSTGELFF
>TRBV2|14|TRBJ1-2
CASSERTDLPSETF
>TRBV2|14|TRBJ1-2
CASSGMDRNYGYTF
>TRBV25-1|14|.
CASSGLAVSYEQYF
>TRBV19|16|TRBJ1-5
CASSIARGRGNQPQHF
>TRBV30|17|TRBJ1-2
CAWSVKRESRGPYGYTF
>TRBV28|16|TRBJ2-1
CASSPPSGSTYNEQFF
>TRBV7-9|14|TRBJ1-1
CASSLVKTNTEAFF
>TRBV9|15|TRBJ1-1
CASSASGTGRAEAFF
>TRBV6-1|15|TRBJ2-7
CASSGGLAGGYEQYF
>TRBV15|17|TRBJ2-3
CATSSFPRKTSTDTQYF
>TRBV4-1|16|TRBJ2-7
CASSQDPDRGLSEQYF
>TRBV2|13|TRBJ2-7
CASSGGLLYEQYF
>TRBV10-2|14|TRBJ2-5
CASSELAGQETQYF
>TRBV10-3|18|TRBJ2-4
CANKRPNSLGGAKNIQYF
>TRBV28|14|TRBJ2-2
CASRNSANTGELFF
>TRBV23-1|15|TRBJ2-7
CASSHPGQGTYEQYF
>TRBV5-1|14|TRBJ1-4
CASSLRSDSEKLFF
>TRBV5-1|11|TRBJ2-7
CASSIQGEQYF
>TRBV15|13|TRBJ1-2
CATSRAADYGYTF
>TRBV5-1|14|TRBJ2-6
CASGDGAGANVLTF
>TRBV27|16|TRBJ1-2
CASSHPGTGGFYGYTF
>TRBV6-5|15|TRBJ1-5
CASSRGTGFNQPQHF
>TRBV30|13|TRBJ1-5
CAWSRGFNQPQHF
>TRBV28|15|TRBJ1-1
CASSRPTAMNTEAFF
>TRBV6-5|15|TRBJ1-1
CASAGWQLGGTEAFF
>TRBV2|15|TRBJ2-5
CASSSTSGRQETQYF
>TRBV14|11|TRBJ2-1
CASSHGIYPFF
>TRBV2|12|TRBJ1-2
CASSETDYGYTF
>TRBV11-2|12|TRBJ2-5
CASSHEAETQYF
>TRBV4-1|13|TRBJ1-1
CASSHPLNTEAFF
>TRBV5-1|15|TRBJ2-2
CASSLVAGPTGELFF
>TRBV5-6|16|TRBJ1-2
CASSLAGGQWIYGYTF
>TRBV11-1|15|TRBJ1-1
CASSPRGGLNTEAFF
>TRBV7-8|16|TRBJ2-7
CASTPYRIAGSYEQYF
>TRBV7-6|13|TRBJ1-2
CASSHPLGHGYTF
>TRBV27|14|TRBJ2-1
CASSLGGTSNEQFF
>TRBV5-4|16|TRBJ1-2
CASSLVAGDYIYGYTF
>TRBV30|13|TRBJ1-5
CAWSTRTVQPQHF
>TRBV7-9|16|TRBJ1-2
CASSLARGEVGYGYTF
>TRBV13|13|TRBJ2-3
CASSLEGTDTQYF
>TRBV7-9|14|TRBJ1-2
CASSPDGLGYGYTF
>TRBV4-1|15|TRBJ2-3
CASSQNGYGPDTQYF
>TRBV2|14|TRBJ2-3
CASTRDRGPDTQYF
>TRBV2|13|TRBJ2-5
CASSITRGETQYF
>TRBV6-5|14|TRBJ2-7
CASSYSRGGYEQYF
>TRBV7-8|14|TRBJ2-2
CASSPTSFSGELFF
>TRBV6-1|13|TRBJ2-1
CASSAGTNNEQFF